Below are 30 T cell receptor beta chains sequenced from a single sample in a study of blood T cells in healthy people across ages. Next came a second PCR, run for about 6 to 12 cycles, which used a sample-barcoded 5' primer along with a J-beta primer mix. TCRdb reprocessed the 5' RACE reads with MiXCR, giving one entry per CDR3 protein. The sample yields fewer than 1,000,000 distinct CDR3 sequences, about half seen once. Specimen: blood. These receptors all come from a man of 80 years or more in good health.

This clonotype was picked up one time. V gene TRBV5-1 combines with J gene TRBJ2-1; 7 bases align to TRBD2. The CDR3 has 12 residues. With 3 bases clipped from V and 9 bases from J, the junction kept 3 bases outside the gene matches. CDR1 is SGHRS, CDR2 YFSETQ, per germline. CDR3 sequence reads: CASSSAGVEQFF. DNA for the CDR3: TGCGCCAGCAGCTCGGCGGGGGTTGAGCAGTTCTTC.

The genes are TRBV20-1 and TRBJ2-4; no definite D call. The CDR3 sequence is 17 residues long. V lost 5 bases and J 13 bases, leaving 33 bases between the germline ends. Per germline, CDR1 DFQATT and CDR2 SNEGSKA (reference sequence). The CDR3 DNA follows: TGCAGTGCTTCCATTTCCCCGGCAGAGACCCCTGTGTCTGAGCAGTACTTC. It specifies CSASISPAETPVSEQYF.

This clonotype was seen more than once but under ten times. This sequence joins TRBV11-1 and TRBJ2-7, with D perhaps being TRBD1 or TRBD2 (5 bases each). The CDR3 contains 16 residues. V shed 1 base and J shed 7 bases, with 20 bases lying between them. The germline V gene has CDR1 SGHAT and CDR2 FQDESV (reference sequence). The CDR3 loop is CASSLVMGDLYNEQYF. CDR3 DNA: TGTGCCAGCAGCTTAGTTATGGGGGATTTATACAATGAGCAGTACTTC.

This chain joins TRBV12-3 or TRBV12-4 and TRBJ2-2; D is undetermined. Trimming took off 5 bases at V and 4 bases at J, with 5 bases between the two ends. The CDR3 has 12 residues. Here the CDR3 DNA reads TGTGCCAGCAGTCCACCCACCGGGGAGCTGTTTTTT. Its protein is CASSPPTGELFF.

This clonotype was found a few times. This chain uses TRBV5-1 with TRBJ2-1; TRBD2 might be the D (6 bases). The J call may be in error: the DNA end matches TRBJ2-7 better. Germline V gene data show CDR1 as SGHRS and CDR2 as YFSETQ. The CDR3 spans 15 residues. CDR3 nucleotide sequence: TGCGCCAGCAGCTTGGAACTAGCCTCCTACAATGAGCAGTACTTC. Protein: CASSLELASYNEQYF.

The chain recombines TRBV9 with TRBJ2-3; D is undetermined. CDR3 length equals 14 residues. Germline V gene sequence: CDR1 SGDLS, CDR2 YYNGEE. Trimming shortened V by 2 bases and J by 6 bases, and 13 bases separated the two germline ends. The CDR3 nucleotides are TGTGCCAGCAGCGTTGTGGGGTCCGAGGATACGCAGTATTTT. Encoded protein: CASSVVGSEDTQYF.

The chain recombines TRBV19 with TRBJ2-1; 9 bases fit TRBD2. The CDR3 runs 16 residues. Germline loops: CDR1 LNHDA, CDR2 SQIVND (reference sequence). J lost 6 bases, V lost 0 bases, and 6 bases had no gene match. The CDR3 loop reads CASSIERTSVPNEQFF. Written as DNA, the CDR3 is TGTGCCAGTAGTATAGAGCGGACTAGCGTCCCCAATGAGCAGTTCTTC.

This clonotype was detected many times. A junction boundary mismatches the germline segment, possibly from a read error. This chain links TRBV5-1 with TRBJ2-1; perhaps D is TRBD1 or TRBD2 (5 bases each). The DNA end is more similar to TRBJ2-7, so the J call may be wrong. Germline CDR1 reads SGHRS; CDR2 reads YFSETQ. This CDR3 contains 14 residues. CDR3 bases: TGTGCCAGCAGCTTAGAGGGGTCCTACAATGAGCAGTACTTC. The encoded protein is CASSLEGSYNEQYF.

The V call is TRBV20-1, the J call TRBJ2-1; 7 bases are shared with TRBD2. With V trimmed by 6 bases and J by 4 bases, 12 bases remained unmatched. Germline V lookup: CDR1 DFQATT, CDR2 SNEGSKA (reference sequence). The CDR3 contains 15 residues. As DNA, the CDR3 is TGCAGTGCAACCGAGGGGTCTAGCGGATACAATGAGCAGTTCTTC. As protein: CSATEGSSGYNEQFF.

The CDR3 sequence is CSVCQTGGPTSYEQYF. The CDR3, as DNA: TGCAGCGTCTGTCAGACAGGGGGACCGACCTCCTACGAGCAGTACTTC. This rearrangement joins TRBV29-1 to TRBJ2-7, with 9 bases that match TRBD1. V dropped 6 bases and J dropped 0; count of bases not matched to a gene: 12. The CDR3 covers 16 residues. Germline-derived CDR1 and CDR2 are SQVTM and ANQGSEA.

This clonotype was counted a single time. The chain carries TRBV2 and TRBJ2-1; 15 bases line up with TRBD2. The length of the CDR3 is 16 residues. J lost 5 bases, V lost 4 bases, and 3 bases had no gene match. In germline, CDR1 is SNHLY, CDR2 FYNNEI. The CDR3 is CASSGTSGGGNNEQFF. In DNA form, the CDR3 reads TGTGCCAGCAGTGGGACTAGCGGGGGGGGTAACAATGAGCAGTTCTTC.

The chain's CDR3 is CSAAETSATYNEQFF. Here the CDR3 DNA reads TGCAGTGCTGCCGAGACTAGCGCCACTTACAATGAGCAGTTCTTC. The V and J genes are TRBV20-1 and TRBJ2-1; 8 nucleotides agree with TRBD2. V was pared by 5 bases and J by 4 bases, with 10 bases of the junction left unmatched. The CDR3 has 15 residues. Germline V CDR1 and CDR2: DFQATT, SNEGSKA (reference sequence).

The CDR3: CASSAWRGETQYF. DNA for the CDR3: TGCGCCAGCAGTGCCTGGCGCGGGGAGACCCAGTACTTC. The chain carries TRBV10-2 and TRBJ2-5, with TRBD2 as a possible D gene (5 bases). The CDR3 runs to 13 residues. V lost 4 bases to trimming and J lost 5 bases, with 11 bases between them. Germline-derived CDR1 and CDR2 are WSHSY and SAAADI.

J is TRBJ2-6 and V is TRBV27, with D perhaps being TRBD1 or TRBD2 (6 bases each). The germline V gene has CDR1 MNHEY and CDR2 SMNVEV (reference sequence). Trimming cost V 5 bases and J 0 bases, with 14 bases left between them. The CDR3 has 17 residues. The CDR3 region is CASSLYGGGSGANVLTF. In DNA form, the CDR3 reads TGTGCCAGCAGTCTATATGGAGGGGGCTCTGGGGCCAACGTCCTGACTTTC.

The CDR3: CASSQDLLRNPTDTQYF. The CDR3 coding sequence is TGTGCCAGCAGCCAAGATCTTTTGCGGAACCCCACAGATACGCAGTATTTT. V is TRBV4-2 and J is TRBJ2-3; no clear D gene. Germline CDR1 reads LGHNA; CDR2 reads YNFKEQ. This CDR3 comprises 17 residues. Trimming stripped 0 bases from V and 2 bases from J, with 15 bases between.

DNA for the CDR3: TGTGCCAGCAGCCTCCTAGCGGGTAAAGGGTATGAGCAGTTCTTC. It translates to CASSLLAGKGYEQFF. The rearrangement links TRBV11-3 to TRBJ2-1; 8 bases align to TRBD2. CDR1 is SGHNT, CDR2 YENEEA, per germline. There are 15 residues in the CDR3. After removal of 5 bases from V and 8 bases from J, the junction contained 11 bases not matched to a gene.

This chain links TRBV7-6 with TRBJ2-1; 7 nucleotides align to TRBD2. The germline V gene has CDR1 SGHVS and CDR2 FNYEAQ. The junction had 14 bases not matched to a gene; V was cut back by 5 bases and J by 7 bases. This CDR3 comprises 16 residues. The CDR3: CASSQKAGYSGNEQFF. CDR3 DNA sequence: TGTGCCAGCAGCCAAAAAGCGGGGTATAGCGGAAATGAGCAGTTCTTC.

The chain uses TRBV20-1 and TRBJ2-5, with a tentative D call TRBD2 (6 bases). The V gene's germline CDR1 is DFQATT and CDR2 SNEGSKA (reference sequence). Between the trimmed V and J ends, which lost 1 base and 2 bases, there was a span of 17 bases. The length of the CDR3 is 16 residues. The CDR3: CSARAVLRDLQETQYF. CDR3 sequence (DNA): TGCAGTGCTAGAGCCGTTTTGAGGGACTTACAAGAGACCCAGTACTTC.

The chain has TRBV3-1 and TRBJ1-2, with D perhaps matching TRBD1 (5 bases). The germline gives CDR1 LGHDT, CDR2 YNNKEL (reference sequence). Trimming left V 3 bases short and J 4 bases short, with 12 bases between. This CDR3 has 14 amino acids. The CDR3 DNA reads as TGTGCCAGCAGCCAGACCGGGACCTTCTATGGCTACACCTTC. Its protein is CASSQTGTFYGYTF.

Worth noting for this clonotype: Given a much more abundant clone one base away, this may be a read error. The chain has TRBV7-2 and TRBJ2-3; 12 nucleotides align to TRBD2. Per germline, CDR1 SGHTA and CDR2 FQGNSA. The length of the CDR3 is 16 residues. For the CDR3, the DNA is TGTGCCGGCAGCCCGCGACTAGCGGGAGACACAGATACGCAGTATTTT. Translation gives CAGSPRLAGDTDTQYF.

The V gene is TRBV11-2, the J gene TRBJ1-2, with D maybe TRBD1 (6 bases). Trimming removed 5 bases at V and 5 bases at J, with 18 bases between. The CDR3 has 15 amino acids. Germline V CDR1 and CDR2: SGHAT, FQNNGV. The CDR3, as DNA: TGTGCCAGCAGCCCTGGGGGCTCCCCTATGTATGGCTACACCTTC. Encoded protein: CASSPGGSPMYGYTF.

The table lists this clonotype with a few counts. The chain employs TRBV14 and TRBJ2-5, with a possible D match to TRBD1 (5 bases). The germline V gene encodes CDR1 SGHDN and CDR2 FVKESK. CDR3 length equals 13 residues. V was clipped by 5 bases and J by 11 bases, with 18 bases between them. The CDR3 nucleotides are TGTGCCAGCAGCAAGAACTCAGGGCTGGAGCAGTACTTC. Translated, it gives CASSKNSGLEQYF.

The chain links TRBV12-3 or TRBV12-4 to TRBJ1-1; 7 bases map to TRBD1. Trimming at V came to 6 bases and at J to 8 bases, leaving 9 bases not matched to a gene. The CDR3 is made up of 13 amino acids. The CDR3 DNA follows: TGTGCCAGCAGCCGGAGCAGGACAGGAGAAGCTTTCTTT. Protein sequence: CASSRSRTGEAFF.

The chain combines TRBV7-9 with TRBJ2-3, with 13 bases that match TRBD2. CDR1 is SEHNR, CDR2 FQNEAQ, per germline (reference sequence). V lost 5 bases to trimming and J lost 0 bases; unmatched junction nucleotides: 11. The CDR3 consists of 19 residues. CDR3 sequence reads: CASSLRYGTSGTSTDTQYF. The CDR3 bases are TGTGCCAGCAGCCTAAGATACGGGACTAGCGGGACTAGCACAGATACGCAGTATTTT.

J is TRBJ2-3 and V is TRBV25-1; D gene ambiguous. The V gene lost 9 bases and the J gene lost 1 base, with 5 bases spanning the gap. This CDR3 spans 11 amino acids. Germline-derived CDR1 and CDR2 are MGHDK and SYGVNS. The DNA for the CDR3 is TGTGCCAGTTACGGCACAGATACGCAGTATTTT. Protein sequence: CASYGTDTQYF.

This clonotype appeared a few times. The gene calls are TRBV11-2 and TRBJ2-7, with 7 bases fitting TRBD2. CDR3 length equals 14 residues. Looked up from germline, CDR1 is SGHAT and CDR2 is FQNNGV. V shed 1 base and J 7 bases; nucleotides not matched to a gene: 7. CDR3 in amino acids: CASSLGGSVSEQYF. The CDR3 DNA is TGTGCCAGCAGCTTAGGCGGGAGTGTTAGTGAGCAGTACTTC. Complete variable domain (other parts from reference TRBV11-2 and TRBJ2-7): EAGVAQSPRYKIIEKRQSVAFWCNPISGHATLYWYQQILGQGPKLLIQFQNNGVVDDSQLPKDRFSAERLKGVDSTLKIQPAKLEDSAVYLCASSLGGSVSEQYFGPGTRLTVT.

This chain links TRBV29-1 with TRBJ2-7, with a weak D call TRBD2 (5 bases). There are 13 residues in the CDR3. Trimming stripped 4 bases from V and 4 bases from J, with 14 bases between. CDR1 and CDR2 (germline): SQVTM, ANQGSEA. The CDR3 DNA reads TGCAGCGTTGCGGGATCAGCCACATACGAGCAGTACTTC. Its translation: CSVAGSATYEQYF.

This clonotype turned up a few times. The chain recombines TRBV2 with TRBJ2-7; D gene ambiguous. This CDR3 is 13 amino acids long. From germline, CDR1 is SNHLY and CDR2 FYNNEI. Trimming removed 1 base at V and 6 bases at J, with 10 bases between. DNA for the CDR3: TGTGCCAGCAGTGAAGTGCCCAAAGGCGAGCAGTACTTC. This encodes CASSEVPKGEQYF.

The rearrangement joins TRBV12-3 or TRBV12-4 to TRBJ2-7; 7 positions match TRBD2. The CDR3 has 15 residues. The V and J ends lost 3 bases and 2 bases, in that order; junction bases with no gene match: 7. CDR3 nucleotides: TGTGCCAGCAGTTTGAAGGGAGGGGAAACCTACGAGCAGTACTTC. Residues: CASSLKGGETYEQYF.

This clonotype was seen more than once but under ten times. Being one base from a much bigger clone, this may be a read error. The rearrangement uses TRBV7-2 and TRBJ2-3, with D unclear. This CDR3 spans 12 amino acids. Germline CDR1 is SGHTA and CDR2 is FQGNSA. V was clipped by 6 bases and J by 1 base, with 5 bases between them. The CDR3 nucleotides are TGTGCCAGCAGGCCTCGCACAGATACGCAGTATTTT. Translating it yields CASRPRTDTQYF.